This T cell receptor (beta chain) originates from a study of radiotherapy plus CTLA-4 blockade in lung cancer (dated by TCRdb to 2017 to 2018). At the level of the whole study: Objective responses occurred in approximately 19% of enrolled patients, and around 29% achieved disease control. The investigation overall reported the following: After treatment with radiotherapy and ipilimumab, TCR clones that originated in tumors expanded in peripheral blood. Increased serum interferon-beta after radiation, together with early dynamic changes in blood T cell clones, were reported to be the strongest predictors of response.

The CDR3 measures 16 amino acids from cysteine to phenylalanine. Here the CDR3 DNA is all that survives: 48 bases in frame from base 1. The V end gives up 0 bases and the J end 5 bases, leaving 8 bases in the junction not matched to a gene. The germline V gene (reference sequence) gives CDR1 as PRHDT and CDR2 as FYEKMQ. Receptor amplification or capture employed the immunoSEQ multiplex PCR assay. TCRdb holds this immuneACCESS table with in-frame rearrangements only. Some clones are missing; in checked studies, unresolved V genes explain under half, and the rest has no known cause. This sample is represented by some 50,000 clones; approximately 79% of them were singletons. Of the sample, about 2.9% is held by the ten largest clones. Focal radiation therapy combined with CTLA-4 blockade (ipilimumab) was tested in patients with chemo-refractory metastatic non-small-cell lung cancer. Comments on this clone: Its binding antigen is unknown. Qualities for individual bases were not recorded, and no much larger clone is one base off.

The sequence was collected from a human donor with non-small cell lung cancer who had a partial response to radiotherapy plus ipilimumab. The sample was peripheral blood, taken from a patient treated with radiotherapy plus ipilimumab. The V and J segments used are TRBV13 and TRBJ2-3, and 7 bases in between align with TRBD1. CDR3 protein: CASSLGVGGAVDTQYF. The DNA sequence is as follows: TGTGCCAGCAGCTTAGGCGTAGGGGGCGCGGTAGATACGCAGTATTTT.